A single TCR beta chain is shown here with its context. Antigen specificity is unknown. The data originate from a study of shared clonotypes between healthy human individuals. CDR1 MNHEY and CDR2 SVGAGI come from the germline V gene. This CDR3 region has 13 residues. Trimming removed 4 bases at V and 2 bases at J, with 9 bases between. Regarding the study as a whole: A few donors held about 5% of naive CD4 clonotypes in common. Generally, estimated richness proved larger in naive subsets than it did in memory subsets.

Repertoires were generated with immunoSEQ multiplex PCR, while TCRdb's copy carries only in-frame clones and drops some. The repertoire holds millions of clones, with around nine tenths as singletons. Recent vaccinations or acute infections were absent in the healthy HIV-negative adult donors. Sequencing input: naive CD4+ T cells sorted from blood. This sample's subset: CD45RA+ positively selected. The receptor was isolated from a man younger than 35 in good health. This sequence joins TRBV6-5 and TRBJ2-7, with D unresolved. This CDR3 is CASSSEIPYEQYF. The CDR3, as DNA: TGTGCCAGCAGTTCGGAAATACCCTACGAGCAGTACTTC.